Included here is one T cell receptor beta chain sequence, with context. Specified treatment: oral pan-JAK inhibitor, 5-10 mg twice daily. This CDR3 comprises 11 residues. Trimming stripped 5 bases from V and 5 bases from J, with 10 bases between. CDR1 is GTSNPN and CDR2 is SVGIG in the germline V gene (reference sequence). The sample belongs to a study of CD8+ T cells in alopecia areata. RNA extraction and reverse transcription yielded cDNA as sequencing template. The method was immunoSEQ multiplex PCR; TCRdb's version includes in-frame clones alone and lacks a portion of them. The sample contains some 180,000 clones, approximately 53% of which appear only once.

The receptor comes from a human donor with alopecia areata. This specimen consisted of CD8+ T cells sorted from blood, obtained at week 24, from a patient treated with tofacitinib. This rearrangement joins TRBV30 to TRBJ2-7; possibly TRBD1 for D (6 bases). CDR3 sequence (DNA): TGTGCCTGGTTACAGGGTCACGAGCAGTACTTC. It yields the protein CAWLQGHEQYF.